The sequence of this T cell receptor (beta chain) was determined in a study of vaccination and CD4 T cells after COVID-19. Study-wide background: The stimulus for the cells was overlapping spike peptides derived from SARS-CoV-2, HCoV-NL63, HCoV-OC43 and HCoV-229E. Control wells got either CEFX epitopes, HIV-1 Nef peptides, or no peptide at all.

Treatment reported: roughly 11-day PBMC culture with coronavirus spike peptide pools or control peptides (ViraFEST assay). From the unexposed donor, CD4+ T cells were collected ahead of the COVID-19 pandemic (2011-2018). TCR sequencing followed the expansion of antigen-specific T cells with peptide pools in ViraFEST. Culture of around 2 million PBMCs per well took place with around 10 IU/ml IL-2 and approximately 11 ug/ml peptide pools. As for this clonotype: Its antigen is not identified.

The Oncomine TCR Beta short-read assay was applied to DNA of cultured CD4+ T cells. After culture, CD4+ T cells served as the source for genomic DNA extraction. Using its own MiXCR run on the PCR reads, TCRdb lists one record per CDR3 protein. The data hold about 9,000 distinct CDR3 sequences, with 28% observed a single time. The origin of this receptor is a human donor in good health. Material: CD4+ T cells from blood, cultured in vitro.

This CDR3 is CASSSGWTGSTDTQYF. CDR3 nucleotide sequence: TGTGCCAGCAGCTCCGGTTGGACAGGTAGCACAGATACGCAGTATTTT. The chain recombines TRBV7-9 with TRBJ2-3; 7 bases match TRBD1. Looked up from germline, CDR1 is SEHNR and CDR2 is FQNEAQ (reference sequence). This CDR3 has 16 amino acids. V trimming: 4 bases; J trimming: 0 bases; junction bases outside the gene matches: 7.